The 18 T cell receptor beta chains below were found in one sample sequenced in a study of blood T cell repertoires in COVID-19. The table came from immunoSEQ multiplex PCR; TCRdb's copy has only in-frame clones and leaves some out. The data hold under 450,000 clones, with less than 90% observed a single time. Sequencing was carried out using peripheral blood. These receptors all stem from a woman aged 60-75 years with COVID-19, enrolled during active disease.

The chain joins TRBV5-1 to TRBJ2-3; the match to TRBD1 covers 8 bases. In germline, CDR1 is SGHRS, CDR2 YFSETQ. The trim removed 2 bases at V and 3 bases at J, leaving 11 bases unmatched. The length of the CDR3 is 17 residues. The CDR3 DNA sequence: TGCGCCAGCAGCTTAACCCCCGGGACAGGTGGAACAGATACGCAGTATTTT. It codes for CASSLTPGTGGTDTQYF.

This clone has more than one count but fewer than ten. The V call is TRBV10-3, the J call TRBJ2-5; tentative D call: TRBD1 (5 bases). There are 13 residues in the CDR3. Germline V gene sequence: CDR1 ENHRY, CDR2 SYGVKD. V was clipped by 3 bases and J by 2 bases, with 7 bases between them. The CDR3: CAISDYRQETQYF. The CDR3 nucleotides are TGTGCCATCAGTGATTACAGGCAAGAGACCCAGTACTTC.

This clone has more than one count but fewer than ten. This chain joins TRBV5-1 and TRBJ1-6, with TRBD1 identical over 9 bases. The V gene's germline CDR1 is SGHRS and CDR2 YFSETQ. The V and J ends lost 3 bases and 9 bases, in that order; junction bases with no gene match: 7. The length of the CDR3 is 15 residues. The CDR3 here is CASSWTGEQSSPLHF. The CDR3 region has the DNA TGCGCCAGCAGCTGGACAGGGGAGCAGAGTTCACCCCTCCACTTT.

This clone was seen a handful of times. The J gene is TRBJ2-1, the V gene TRBV7-3, with a possible D match to TRBD1 (5 bases). Trimming took 5 bases from V and 13 from J, leaving 12 bases between them. The CDR3 length is 11 residues. The germline V gene has CDR1 SGHTA and CDR2 FQGTGA. CDR3 in DNA: TGTGCCAGCAGCCCAACGCAGGGTCAGTTCTTC. Its protein product is CASSPTQGQFF. Looking up the rest from reference TRBV7-3 and TRBJ2-1 gives the full variable domain: GAGVSQTPSNKVTEKGKYVELRCDPISGHTALYWYRQSLGQGPEFLIYFQGTGAADDSGLPNDRFFAVRPEGSVSTLKIQRTERGDSAVYLCASSPTQGQFFGPGTRLTVL.

This clone was seen only once. The chain uses TRBV11-2 and TRBJ1-2, with 7 bases that match TRBD1. V dropped 7 bases and J dropped 8; count of bases not matched to a gene: 13. This CDR3 contains 14 residues. The germline V gene has CDR1 SGHAT and CDR2 FQNNGV. The CDR3 loop reads CASTRFEGAGGYTF. The CDR3 DNA follows: TGTGCCAGCACCCGCTTTGAGGGGGCGGGGGGCTACACCTTC.

This chain links TRBV6-2 or TRBV6-3 with TRBJ2-5, with TRBD1 matching over 11 bases. The CDR3 covers 13 residues. J gave up 7 bases and V 6 bases, and 4 bases lay outside the gene matches. CDR1 MNHEY and CDR2 SVGEGT come from the germline V gene. The CDR3 nucleotides read TGTGCCAGCAGCCCTGGGACAGGGGGGACCCAGTACTTC. Encoded protein: CASSPGTGGTQYF.

This chain links TRBV11-1 with TRBJ2-3; the D is unclear. The V end lost 5 bases, the J end lost 4 bases, and 4 bases lay between the germline ends. Germline lookup yields CDR1 SGHAT and CDR2 FQDESV (reference sequence). The CDR3 loop spans 11 amino acids. CDR3 region: CASSTADTQYF. In nucleotides, the CDR3 is TGTGCCAGCAGCACGGCAGATACGCAGTATTTT.

V and J are TRBV4-2 and TRBJ2-2; 8 nucleotides match TRBD1. The V gene's germline CDR1 is LGHNA and CDR2 YNFKEQ. V was pared by 3 bases and J by 8 bases, with 5 bases of the junction left unmatched. The CDR3 has 14 amino acids. CDR3: CASSQDRVWGELFF. As DNA, the CDR3 is TGTGCCAGCAGCCAGGACAGGGTTTGGGGGGAGCTGTTTTTT.

The chain recombines TRBV14 with TRBJ1-5; D unclear. The CDR3 length is 14 residues. Germline V gene lookup returns CDR1 SGHDN and CDR2 FVKESK. Trimming left V 4 bases short and J 3 bases short, with 10 bases between. In nucleotides, the CDR3 is TGTGCCAGCAGCCTCCGAGGAGTCAATCAGCCCCAGCATTTT. This gives the protein CASSLRGVNQPQHF.

DNA for the CDR3: TGTGCCAGCAGCCAGATGACAGGACCCTATGGCTACACCTTC. As protein: CASSQMTGPYGYTF. The chain links TRBV3-1 (or the pseudogene TRBV3-2) to TRBJ1-2, with D tentatively TRBD1 (6 bases). From germline, CDR1 is LGHDT and CDR2 YNNKEL (reference sequence). The V and J ends lost 3 bases and 4 bases respectively, with 12 bases between them. This CDR3 has 14 residues.

The rearrangement uses TRBV18 and TRBJ1-1; 7 bases are shared with TRBD1. The CDR3 length is 14 residues. Unmatched junction bases numbered 5, after V lost 3 bases and J lost 4 bases. The germline V gene encodes CDR1 KGHSH and CDR2 LQKENI. This chain's CDR3 is CASSPREGATEAFF. The CDR3 bases are TGTGCCAGCTCACCTCGAGAGGGGGCCACTGAAGCTTTCTTT.

As to this clone: Other DNA sequences of this sample code for an identical CDR3. The CDR3 loop is CASSPYPEGEGGYTF. The DNA of the CDR3 is TGTGCCAGCAGCCCGTATCCGGAGGGAGAGGGGGGCTACACCTTC. V and J are TRBV7-2 and TRBJ1-2, with a tentative D call TRBD1 (5 bases). The germline gives CDR1 SGHTA, CDR2 FQGNSA. V was shortened by 5 bases and J by 8 bases, with 21 bases between the two germline ends. This CDR3 has 15 amino acids.

The rearrangement uses TRBV19 and TRBJ2-3; TRBD2 matches 11 bases. The CDR3 runs 17 residues. The V gene's germline CDR1 is LNHDA and CDR2 SQIVND (reference sequence). V lost 3 bases and J lost 4; bases outside the gene matches: 9. The CDR3, as DNA: TGTGCCAGTAGTATGAAACAGGGGACTAGCGGTGCAGATACGCAGTATTTT. This sequence encodes CASSMKQGTSGADTQYF.

J is TRBJ2-2 and V is TRBV7-2; the D gene is possibly TRBD1 (5 bases). V shed 2 bases and J shed 4 bases, with 8 bases lying between them. CDR3 length equals 14 residues. Germline-derived CDR1 and CDR2 are SGHTA and FQGNSA. CDR3 amino acids: CASSLMTATGELFF. The CDR3 DNA reads as TGTGCCAGCAGCTTAATGACAGCCACCGGGGAGCTGTTTTTT.

The chain recombines TRBV6-5 with TRBJ1-1; possibly TRBD1 for D (6 bases). The CDR3 sequence is 14 residues long. Looked up from germline, CDR1 is MNHEY and CDR2 is SVGAGI. With 10 bases removed from V and 1 base from J, the gap between germline ends came to 16 bases. The CDR3 loop reads CATRGAVGNTEAFF. CDR3 nucleotides: TGTGCCACTCGGGGGGCAGTTGGGAACACTGAAGCTTTCTTT.

The J gene is TRBJ2-1, the V gene TRBV4-2, with 10 bases that match TRBD2. Germline V CDR1 and CDR2: LGHNA, YNFKEQ. The CDR3 has 17 residues. Germline trimming cut 0 bases from V and 6 bases from J; bases unmatched to any gene: 8. CDR3 in DNA: TGTGCCAGCAGCCAAGACCCGAGCGGGGGGGAAGGCAATGAGCAGTTCTTC. It yields the protein CASSQDPSGGEGNEQFF.

This clone was detected once. This rearrangement joins TRBV18 to TRBJ1-2; D is perhaps TRBD1 (5 bases). Germline V gives CDR1 KGHSH, CDR2 LQKENI. The CDR3 has 16 amino acids. Trimming left V 0 bases short and J 0 bases short, with 11 bases between. The CDR3 bases are TGTGCCAGCTCACCACCCAGACAGACAACTAACTATGGCTACACCTTC. Its protein product is CASSPPRQTTNYGYTF.

This chain connects TRBV19 to TRBJ1-2; TRBD1 aligns across 9 bases. The trim removed 0 bases at V and 0 bases at J, leaving 8 bases unmatched. There are 18 residues in the CDR3. Germline CDR1 LNHDA, CDR2 SQIVND (reference sequence). The CDR3 spells CASSIDRQGGTANYGYTF. In DNA, the CDR3 is TGTGCCAGTAGTATAGACCGACAGGGGGGAACAGCTAACTATGGCTACACCTTC.